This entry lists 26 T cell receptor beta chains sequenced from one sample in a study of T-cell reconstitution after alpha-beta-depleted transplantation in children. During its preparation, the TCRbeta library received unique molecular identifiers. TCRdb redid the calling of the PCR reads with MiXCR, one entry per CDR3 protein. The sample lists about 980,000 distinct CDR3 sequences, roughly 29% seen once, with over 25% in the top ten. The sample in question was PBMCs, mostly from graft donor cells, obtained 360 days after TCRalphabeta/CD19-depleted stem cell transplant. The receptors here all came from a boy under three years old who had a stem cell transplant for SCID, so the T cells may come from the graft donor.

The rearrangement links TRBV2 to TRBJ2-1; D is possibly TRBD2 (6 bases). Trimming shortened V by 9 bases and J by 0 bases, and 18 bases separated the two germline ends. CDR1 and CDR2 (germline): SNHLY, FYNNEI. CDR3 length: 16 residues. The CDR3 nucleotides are TGTGCCAGTGCAAGACAAGGGAGGAGCTCCTACAATGAGCAGTTCTTC. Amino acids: CASARQGRSSYNEQFF. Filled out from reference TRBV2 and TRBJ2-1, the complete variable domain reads EPEVTQTPSHQVTQMGQEVILRCVPISNHLYFYWYRQILGQKVEFLVSFYNNEISEKSEIFDDQFSVERPDGSNFTLKIRSTKLEDSAMYFCASARQGRSSYNEQFFGPGTRLTVL.

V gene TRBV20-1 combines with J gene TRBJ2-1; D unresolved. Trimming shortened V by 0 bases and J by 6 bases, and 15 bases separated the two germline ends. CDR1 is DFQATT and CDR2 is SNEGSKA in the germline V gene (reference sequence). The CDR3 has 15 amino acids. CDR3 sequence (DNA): TGCAGTGCTAGAGATGTGGCATATGGCCCCAATGAGCAGTTCTTC. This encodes CSARDVAYGPNEQFF.

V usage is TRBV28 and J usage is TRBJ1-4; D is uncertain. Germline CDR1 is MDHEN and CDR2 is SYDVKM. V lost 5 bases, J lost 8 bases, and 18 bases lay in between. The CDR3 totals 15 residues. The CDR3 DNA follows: TGTGCCAGCAGTCCCCCCTTAGTTATCGGGGAAAAACTGTTTTTT. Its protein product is CASSPPLVIGEKLFF.

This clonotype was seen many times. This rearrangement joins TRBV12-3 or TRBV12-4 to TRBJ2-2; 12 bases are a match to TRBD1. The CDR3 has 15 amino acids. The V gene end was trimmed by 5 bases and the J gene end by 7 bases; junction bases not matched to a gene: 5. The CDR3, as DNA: TGTGCCAGCAGTACCGGGACAGGGGGCATCGGGGAGCTGTTTTTT. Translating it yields CASSTGTGGIGELFF.

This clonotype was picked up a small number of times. The CDR3 sequence: CASSLEPGLSTDTQYF. In nucleotides, the CDR3 is TGTGCCAGCAGCTTAGAGCCCGGGCTGAGCACAGATACGCAGTATTTT. The chain combines TRBV11-2 with TRBJ2-3; D is ambiguous. The CDR3 runs 16 residues. V gave up 0 bases and J gave up 0 bases, with 10 bases separating them. Germline CDR1 and CDR2: SGHAT and FQNNGV.

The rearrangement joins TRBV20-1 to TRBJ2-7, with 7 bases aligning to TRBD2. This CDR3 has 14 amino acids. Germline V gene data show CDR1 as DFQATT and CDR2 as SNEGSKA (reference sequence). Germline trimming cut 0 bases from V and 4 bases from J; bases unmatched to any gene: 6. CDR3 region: CSARDWRGNYEQYF. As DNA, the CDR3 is TGCAGTGCTAGAGATTGGCGGGGGAATTACGAGCAGTACTTC.

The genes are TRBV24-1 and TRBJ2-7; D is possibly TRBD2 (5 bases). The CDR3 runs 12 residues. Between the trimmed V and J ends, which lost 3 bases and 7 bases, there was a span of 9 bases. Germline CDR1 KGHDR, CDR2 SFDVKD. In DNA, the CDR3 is TGTGCCACCAGTGATAGACGAGGGGAGCAGTACTTC. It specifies CATSDRRGEQYF.

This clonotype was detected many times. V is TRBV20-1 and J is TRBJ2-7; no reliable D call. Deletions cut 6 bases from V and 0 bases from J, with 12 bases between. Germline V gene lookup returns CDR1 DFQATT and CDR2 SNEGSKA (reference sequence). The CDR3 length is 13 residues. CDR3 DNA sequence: TGCAGTGCCGCCGGGCCCAGCTCCTACGAGCAGTACTTC. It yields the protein CSAAGPSSYEQYF.

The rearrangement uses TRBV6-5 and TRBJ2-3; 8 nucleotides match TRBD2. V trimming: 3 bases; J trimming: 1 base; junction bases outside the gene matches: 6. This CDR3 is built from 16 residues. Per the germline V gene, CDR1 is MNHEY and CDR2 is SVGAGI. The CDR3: CASSYQRGSRTDTQYF. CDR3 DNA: TGTGCCAGCAGTTATCAGCGGGGGAGCCGCACAGATACGCAGTATTTT.

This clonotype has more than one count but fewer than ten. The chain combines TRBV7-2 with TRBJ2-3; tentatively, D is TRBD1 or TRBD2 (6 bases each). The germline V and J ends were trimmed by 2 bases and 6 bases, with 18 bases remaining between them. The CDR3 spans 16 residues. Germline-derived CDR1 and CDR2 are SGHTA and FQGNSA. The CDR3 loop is CASSLRGTRGSDTQYF. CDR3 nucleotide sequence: TGTGCCAGCAGCTTACGGGGGACACGAGGATCCGATACGCAGTATTTT. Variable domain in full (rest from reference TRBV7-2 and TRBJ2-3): GAGVSQSPSNKVTEKGKDVELRCDPISGHTALYWYRQSLGQGLEFLIYFQGNSAPDKSGLPSDRFSAERTGGSVSTLTIQRTQQEDSAVYLCASSLRGTRGSDTQYFGPGTRLTVL.

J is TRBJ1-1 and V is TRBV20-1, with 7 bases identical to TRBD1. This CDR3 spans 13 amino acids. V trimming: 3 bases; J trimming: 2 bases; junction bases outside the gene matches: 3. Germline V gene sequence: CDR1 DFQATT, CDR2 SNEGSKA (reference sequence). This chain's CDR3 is CSARWTGNTEAFF. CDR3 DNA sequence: TGCAGTGCTAGGTGGACAGGCAACACTGAAGCTTTCTTT.

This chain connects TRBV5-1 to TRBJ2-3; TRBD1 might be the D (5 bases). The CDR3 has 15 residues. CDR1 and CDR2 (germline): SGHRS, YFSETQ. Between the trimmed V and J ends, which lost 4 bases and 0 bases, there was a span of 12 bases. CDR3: CASSPPRASTDTQYF. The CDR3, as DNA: TGCGCCAGCAGCCCCCCCAGGGCCAGCACAGATACGCAGTATTTT. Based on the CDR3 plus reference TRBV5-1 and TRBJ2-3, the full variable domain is KAGVTQTPRYLIKTRGQQVTLSCSPISGHRSVSWYQQTPGQGLQFLFEYFSETQRNKGNFPGRFSGRQFSNSRSEMNVSTLELGDSALYLCASSPPRASTDTQYFGPGTRLTVL.

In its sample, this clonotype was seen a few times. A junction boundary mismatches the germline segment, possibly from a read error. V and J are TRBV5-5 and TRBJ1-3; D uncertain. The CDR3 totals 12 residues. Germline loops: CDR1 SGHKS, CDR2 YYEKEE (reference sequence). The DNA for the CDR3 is TGTGCCAGCAGCTTGGTAGGAAACACCACATATTTT. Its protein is CASSLVGNTTYF.

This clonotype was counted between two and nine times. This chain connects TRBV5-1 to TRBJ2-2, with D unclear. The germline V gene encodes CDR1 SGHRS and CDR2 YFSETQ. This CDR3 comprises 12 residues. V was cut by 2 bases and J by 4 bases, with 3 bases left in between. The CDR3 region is CASSFCTGELFF. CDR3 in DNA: TGCGCCAGCAGCTTTTGCACCGGGGAGCTGTTTTTT. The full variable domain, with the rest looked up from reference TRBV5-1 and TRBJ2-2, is KAGVTQTPRYLIKTRGQQVTLSCSPISGHRSVSWYQQTPGQGLQFLFEYFSETQRNKGNFPGRFSGRQFSNSRSEMNVSTLELGDSALYLCASSFCTGELFFGEGSRLTVL.

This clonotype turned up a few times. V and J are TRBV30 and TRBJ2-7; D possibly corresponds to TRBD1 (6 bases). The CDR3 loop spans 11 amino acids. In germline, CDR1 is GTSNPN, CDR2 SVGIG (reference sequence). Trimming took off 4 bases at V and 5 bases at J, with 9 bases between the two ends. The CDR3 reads CAWNNRDEQYF. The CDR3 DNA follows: TGTGCCTGGAATAACAGGGACGAGCAGTACTTC.

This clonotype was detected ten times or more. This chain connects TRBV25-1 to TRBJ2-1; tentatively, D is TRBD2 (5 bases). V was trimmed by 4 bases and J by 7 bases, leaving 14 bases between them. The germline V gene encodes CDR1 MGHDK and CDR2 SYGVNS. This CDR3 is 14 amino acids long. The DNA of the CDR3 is TGTGCCAGCAGTGTTAGACGGTCGGGAAATGAGCAGTTCTTC. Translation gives CASSVRRSGNEQFF.

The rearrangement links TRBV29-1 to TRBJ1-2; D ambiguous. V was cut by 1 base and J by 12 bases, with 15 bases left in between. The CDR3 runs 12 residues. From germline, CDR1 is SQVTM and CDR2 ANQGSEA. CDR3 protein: CSVEALRLGHTF. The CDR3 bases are TGCAGCGTTGAAGCCCTCCGGTTGGGCCACACCTTC. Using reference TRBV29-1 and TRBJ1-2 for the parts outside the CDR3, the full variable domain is SAVISQKPSRDICQRGTSLTIQCQVDSQVTMMFWYRQQPGQSLTLIATANQGSEATYESGFVIDKFPISRPNLTFSTLTVSNMSPEDSSIYLCSVEALRLGHTFGSGTRLTVV.

The CDR3 loop is CASSPGHSLSTGELFF. In nucleotides, the CDR3 is TGTGCCAGCAGTCCGGGCCATTCCCTGAGCACCGGGGAGCTGTTTTTT. The genes are TRBV12-3 or TRBV12-4 and TRBJ2-2; D is ambiguous. V was clipped by 5 bases and J by 4 bases, with 17 bases between them. The CDR3 length is 16 residues.

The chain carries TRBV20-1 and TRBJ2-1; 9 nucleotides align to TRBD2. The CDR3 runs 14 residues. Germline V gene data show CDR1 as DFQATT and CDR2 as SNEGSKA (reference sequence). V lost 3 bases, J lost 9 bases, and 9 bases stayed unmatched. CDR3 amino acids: CSASGGGAGGEQFF. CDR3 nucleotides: TGCAGTGCTAGCGGCGGGGGGGCCGGGGGTGAGCAGTTCTTC.

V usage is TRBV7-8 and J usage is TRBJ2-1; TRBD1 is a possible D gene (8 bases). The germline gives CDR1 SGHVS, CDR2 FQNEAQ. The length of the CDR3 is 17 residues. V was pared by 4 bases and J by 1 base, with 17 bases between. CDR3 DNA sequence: TGTGCCAGCAGCTACAGGGGGGGGAAGGGGTCCTACAATGAGCAGTTCTTC. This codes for CASSYRGGKGSYNEQFF.

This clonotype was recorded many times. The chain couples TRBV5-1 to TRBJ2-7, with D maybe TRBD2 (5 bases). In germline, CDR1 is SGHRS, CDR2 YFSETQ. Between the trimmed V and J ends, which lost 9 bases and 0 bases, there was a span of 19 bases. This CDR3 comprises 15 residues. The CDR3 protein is CATQPGDDYSYEQYF. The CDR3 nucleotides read TGCGCCACCCAGCCCGGGGATGATTACTCCTACGAGCAGTACTTC.

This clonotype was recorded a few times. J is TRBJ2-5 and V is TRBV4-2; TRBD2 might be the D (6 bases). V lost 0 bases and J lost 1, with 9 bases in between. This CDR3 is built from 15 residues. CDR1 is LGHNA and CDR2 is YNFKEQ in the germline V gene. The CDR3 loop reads CASSQERGRQETQYF. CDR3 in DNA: TGTGCCAGCAGCCAAGAGCGGGGACGCCAAGAGACCCAGTACTTC.

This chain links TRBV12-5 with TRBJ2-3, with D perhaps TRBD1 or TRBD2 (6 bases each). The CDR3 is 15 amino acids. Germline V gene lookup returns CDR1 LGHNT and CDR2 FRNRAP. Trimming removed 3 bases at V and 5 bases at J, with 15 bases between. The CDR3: CASGFPKGGRDTQYF. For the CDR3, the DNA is TGTGCTAGTGGTTTCCCCAAGGGGGGTAGAGATACGCAGTATTTT.

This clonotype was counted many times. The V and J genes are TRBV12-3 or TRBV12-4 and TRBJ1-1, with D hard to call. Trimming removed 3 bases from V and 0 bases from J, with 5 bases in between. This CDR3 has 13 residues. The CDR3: CASSFRVNTEAFF. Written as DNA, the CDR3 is TGTGCCAGCAGTTTTAGGGTGAACACTGAAGCTTTCTTT.

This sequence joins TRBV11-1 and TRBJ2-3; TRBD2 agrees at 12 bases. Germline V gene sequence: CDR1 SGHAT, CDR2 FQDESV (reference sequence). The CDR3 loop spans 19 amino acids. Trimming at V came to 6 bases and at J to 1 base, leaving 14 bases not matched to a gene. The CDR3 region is CASSSTALAGGQGTDTQYF. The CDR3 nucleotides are TGTGCCAGCAGTTCCACTGCTCTAGCGGGGGGGCAGGGCACAGATACGCAGTATTTT.

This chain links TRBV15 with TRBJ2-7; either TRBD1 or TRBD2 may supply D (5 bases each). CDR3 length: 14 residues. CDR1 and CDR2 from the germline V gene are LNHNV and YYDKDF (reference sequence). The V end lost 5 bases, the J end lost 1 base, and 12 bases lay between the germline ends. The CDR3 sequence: CATSGGRTSYEQYF. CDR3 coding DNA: TGTGCCACCAGCGGGGGACGTACGTCCTACGAGCAGTACTTC.